These 28 T cell receptor beta chains were sequenced from one sample in a study of cytomegalovirus exposure and HLA in healthy donors. With 60 Vbeta and 13 Jbeta primers, the PCR was carried out. TCRdb keeps only in-frame clones here, not all; method: immunoSEQ multiplex PCR. Of 65,000 to 90,000 clones in the sample, over 70% were seen once. Input material: PBMCs. The receptors here all came from a man between 70 and 80 years old in good health and CMV-seronegative.

The chain combines TRBV6-5 with TRBJ2-7; 9 bases map to TRBD2. Germline lookup yields CDR1 MNHEY and CDR2 SVGAGI. CDR3 length: 16 amino acids. With V trimmed by 0 bases and J by 6 bases, 9 bases remained unmatched. This CDR3 reads CASSYSMAGGRGEQYF. The CDR3 coding sequence is TGTGCCAGCAGTTACTCGATGGCGGGAGGGCGTGGCGAGCAGTACTTC.

The CDR3 DNA reads as TGTGCCAGCAGCCTTCCTAGCGGGGGGGTCTACAATGAGCAGTTCTTC. Its translation is CASSLPSGGVYNEQFF. The V gene is TRBV14, the J gene TRBJ2-1; TRBD2 matches 12 bases. Germline CDR1 reads SGHDN; CDR2 reads FVKESK. Trimming at V came to 4 bases and at J to 3 bases, leaving 4 bases not matched to a gene. CDR3 length: 16 residues.

The chain couples TRBV6-6 to TRBJ2-7, with 9 bases lining up with TRBD1. There are 14 residues in the CDR3. J was trimmed by 5 bases and V by 6 bases; bases with no gene match: 8. Germline V gene lookup returns CDR1 MNHNY and CDR2 SVGAGI (reference sequence). CDR3 protein: CASRPGQGFHEQYF. CDR3 nucleotide sequence: TGTGCCAGCAGACCCGGACAGGGGTTTCACGAGCAGTACTTC.

This clone is a singleton in its sample. The chain has TRBV30 and TRBJ2-7; unclear D gene. V lost 4 bases and J 2 bases, leaving 15 bases between the germline ends. The germline gives CDR1 GTSNPN, CDR2 SVGIG (reference sequence). This CDR3 has 14 residues. CDR3 loop: CAWKAGFLPYEQYF. The CDR3 nucleotides are TGTGCCTGGAAAGCAGGCTTCCTTCCCTACGAGCAGTACTTC.

The J gene is TRBJ2-2, the V gene TRBV6-1, with D tentatively TRBD1 (5 bases). The V end was cut by 2 bases, the J end by 4 bases, with 11 bases between. There are 15 residues in the CDR3. The germline CDR1 and CDR2 sequences are MNHNS and SASEGT. The CDR3 region has the DNA TGTGCCAGCAGTGAATCGGTAGGGGCCACCGGGGAGCTGTTTTTT. Encoded protein: CASSESVGATGELFF.

The CDR3 DNA reads as TGTGCCAGCAGCCCTTCCCTAGCGTTGCAAGAGACCCAGTACTTC. Translation gives CASSPSLALQETQYF. The chain links TRBV7-9 to TRBJ2-5; maybe TRBD2 (6 bases). From germline, CDR1 is SEHNR and CDR2 FQNEAQ (reference sequence). This CDR3 contains 15 residues. V shed 5 bases and J shed 2 bases, with 15 bases lying between them.

The CDR3 DNA sequence: TGTGCCAGCAGCTCCCGGGACAGGGGCTCCTACAATGAGCAGTTCTTC. It translates to CASSSRDRGSYNEQFF. V is TRBV11-2 and J is TRBJ2-1; 10 bases match TRBD1. Trimming at V came to 4 bases and at J to 0 bases, leaving 3 bases not matched to a gene. CDR3 length: 16 residues. CDR1 SGHAT and CDR2 FQNNGV come from the germline V gene.

The genes are TRBV7-8 and TRBJ2-1; TRBD2 is a possible D gene (6 bases). In germline, CDR1 is SGHVS, CDR2 FQNEAQ. V was clipped by 3 bases and J by 5 bases, with 11 bases between them. The CDR3 consists of 14 residues. CDR3 DNA sequence: TGTGCCAGCAGCTTGGCGACTAGAGACAATGAGCAGTTCTTC. Translated, it gives CASSLATRDNEQFF.

This chain links TRBV5-1 with TRBJ2-7, with 13 positions matching TRBD2. The CDR3 runs 17 residues. Germline trimming cut 4 bases from V and 0 bases from J; bases unmatched to any gene: 7. Per the germline V gene, CDR1 is SGHRS and CDR2 is YFSETQ. As DNA, the CDR3 is TGCGCCAGCAGCCCCACTCGGACTAGCGGGGGCTCCTACGAGCAGTACTTC. Its translation: CASSPTRTSGGSYEQYF.

The gene calls are TRBV7-2 and TRBJ2-7; 7 bases agree with TRBD1. In germline, CDR1 is SGHTA, CDR2 FQGNSA. The V segment lost 5 bases and the J segment 3 bases; nucleotides outside the gene matches: 7. The CDR3 runs 14 residues. Here the CDR3 DNA reads TGTGCCAGCAGCCCCCAGGGGGATCTCTACGAGCAGTACTTC. Translating it yields CASSPQGDLYEQYF.

The chain carries TRBV6-5 and TRBJ1-2; D perhaps matches TRBD1 (5 bases). The CDR3 is 13 residues long. Between the trimmed V and J ends, which lost 5 bases and 4 bases, there was a span of 11 bases. Germline V CDR1 and CDR2: MNHEY, SVGAGI. The chain's CDR3 is CASSLERGYGYTF. CDR3 DNA sequence: TGTGCCAGCAGTCTGGAAAGGGGCTATGGCTACACCTTC.

The J gene is TRBJ2-1, the V gene TRBV29-1; 12 nucleotides agree with TRBD2. CDR3 size: 19 residues. V shed 6 bases and J 3 bases; nucleotides not matched to a gene: 18. Germline V gene sequence: CDR1 SQVTM, CDR2 ANQGSEA. This CDR3 is CSVPSQGLAGGSFYNEQFF. Here the CDR3 DNA reads TGCAGCGTACCCAGTCAAGGGCTAGCGGGAGGGAGCTTCTACAATGAGCAGTTCTTC.

The chain employs TRBV6-1 and TRBJ2-5; TRBD1 matches at 7 bases. Germline loops: CDR1 MNHNS, CDR2 SASEGT. The CDR3 is 16 residues long. J lost 2 bases, V lost 5 bases, and 11 bases had no gene match. CDR3 sequence: CASSKDRVPLQETQYF. The CDR3 nucleotides are TGTGCCAGCAGTAAAGACAGGGTCCCCCTACAAGAGACCCAGTACTTC.

This chain uses TRBV19 with TRBJ2-2; D not resolved. V gave up 3 bases and J gave up 7 bases, with 9 bases separating them. Germline CDR1 LNHDA, CDR2 SQIVND (reference sequence). The CDR3 is 13 residues long. Written as DNA, the CDR3 is TGTGCCAGTAGTATGGCCCAGGTCGGGGAGCTGTTTTTT. Amino acids: CASSMAQVGELFF.

A few counts support this clone. The chain employs TRBV27 and TRBJ2-7; 7 bases match TRBD1. The CDR3 covers 15 residues. V lost 8 bases, J lost 3 bases, and 13 bases stayed unmatched. The germline CDR1 and CDR2 sequences are MNHEY and SMNVEV (reference sequence). DNA of the CDR3: TGTGCCAGCGCTGGAAAGGGACAGTCTTACTACGAGCAGTACTTC. The encoded protein is CASAGKGQSYYEQYF.

This chain links TRBV11-2 with TRBJ1-1; D is unresolved. The germline V gene has CDR1 SGHAT and CDR2 FQNNGV. This CDR3 spans 14 amino acids. Trimming cost V 3 bases and J 0 bases, with 8 bases left between them. The CDR3: CASSFGGMNTEAFF. The CDR3 DNA follows: TGTGCCAGCAGCTTTGGAGGAATGAACACTGAAGCTTTCTTT.

This clone was seen just once. V is TRBV11-2 and J is TRBJ2-5; 9 bases align to TRBD2. CDR3 length: 15 amino acids. Unmatched junction bases numbered 13, after V lost 5 bases and J lost 9 bases. The germline CDR1 and CDR2 sequences are SGHAT and FQNNGV. This CDR3 is CASSPSETAGGPQYF. Written as DNA, the CDR3 is TGTGCCAGCAGCCCCTCGGAGACCGCGGGGGGGCCCCAGTACTTC. Full variable domain (missing parts from reference TRBV11-2 and TRBJ2-5): EAGVAQSPRYKIIEKRQSVAFWCNPISGHATLYWYQQILGQGPKLLIQFQNNGVVDDSQLPKDRFSAERLKGVDSTLKIQPAKLEDSAVYLCASSPSETAGGPQYFGPGTRLLVL.

This clone was detected a few times. V and J are TRBV7-8 and TRBJ2-1, with 9 bases lining up with TRBD2. The CDR3 sequence is 14 residues long. CDR1 is SGHVS, CDR2 FQNEAQ, per germline. V dropped 2 bases and J dropped 4; count of bases not matched to a gene: 0. The CDR3 loop reads CASSLLAGYNEQFF. The CDR3 coding sequence is TGTGCCAGCAGCTTACTAGCGGGGTACAATGAGCAGTTCTTC.

The CDR3 region is CATSWGRDTQETQYF. CDR3 in DNA: TGTGCCACTTCGTGGGGCCGGGACACACAAGAGACCCAGTACTTC. The chain is built from TRBV19 and TRBJ2-5, with a tentative D call TRBD1 (6 bases). The germline V gene has CDR1 LNHDA and CDR2 SQIVND (reference sequence). The CDR3 is 15 residues long. Deletions cut 10 bases from V and 2 bases from J, with 20 bases between.

This chain connects TRBV19 to TRBJ1-1; D is undetermined. The ends were cut back, 4 bases at V and 10 bases at J, with 16 bases in the middle. CDR3 length: 13 amino acids. Germline CDR1 LNHDA, CDR2 SQIVND (reference sequence). The CDR3: CASSTSTGLGAFF. The CDR3 DNA sequence: TGTGCCAGTAGTACTTCAACCGGACTCGGAGCTTTCTTT.

This rearrangement joins TRBV6-6 to TRBJ2-7, with TRBD1 as a possible D gene (6 bases). The ends were cut back, 0 bases at V and 2 bases at J, with 14 bases in the middle. From germline, CDR1 is MNHNY and CDR2 SVGAGI (reference sequence). The CDR3 loop spans 16 amino acids. The DNA of the CDR3 is TGTGCCAGCAGTTACTCGACGGCCAGGGGCGCCTACGAGCAGTACTTC. This sequence encodes CASSYSTARGAYEQYF.

The chain recombines TRBV6-6 with TRBJ1-2; 8 bases align to TRBD1. Trimming cost V 0 bases and J 8 bases; bases outside gene matches: 5. The CDR3 has 14 residues. In germline, CDR1 is MNHNY, CDR2 SVGAGI (reference sequence). The CDR3 region has the DNA TGTGCCAGCAGTTACTCGACAGGGGTGGGCGGCTACACCTTC. It specifies CASSYSTGVGGYTF.

V and J are TRBV6-1 and TRBJ2-3; D gene unclear. V dropped 5 bases and J dropped 7 bases, with 10 bases sitting between them. The germline V gene encodes CDR1 MNHNS and CDR2 SASEGT. The CDR3 is 12 amino acids. Written as DNA, the CDR3 is TGTGCCAGCAGTCCCTCAGATAATACGCAGTATTTT. Protein product: CASSPSDNTQYF.

For the CDR3, the DNA is TGTGCCAGCAGCTTGCTGGGTGCACAGGGAGACGAGCAGTACTTC. It codes for CASSLLGAQGDEQYF. This rearrangement joins TRBV5-8 to TRBJ2-5; D might be TRBD1 (6 bases). With the DNA end fitting TRBJ2-7 better, the J assignment may be wrong. Germline values: CDR1 SGHTS, CDR2 YDEGEE. The length of the CDR3 is 15 residues.

The chain recombines TRBV28 with TRBJ1-5; tentatively, D is TRBD1 (6 bases). The germline V gene has CDR1 MDHEN and CDR2 SYDVKM. The germline V and J ends were trimmed by 5 bases and 5 bases, with 10 bases remaining between them. The CDR3 has 13 residues. The CDR3 DNA reads TGTGCCAGCAGTGGACAGACAGATCAGCCCCAGCATTTT. Its protein product is CASSGQTDQPQHF.

This clone has just a few counts. V is TRBV11-3 and J is TRBJ2-5, with no clear D. The V gene's germline CDR1 is SGHNT and CDR2 YENEEA. Trimming pared 5 bases from V and 7 bases from J, leaving 5 bases between. The CDR3 is 10 amino acids. CDR3 DNA sequence: TGTGCCAGCAGCCCCTGGACCCAGTACTTC. Encoded protein: CASSPWTQYF.

This chain links TRBV28 with TRBJ1-3, with 8 bases lining up with TRBD1. V dropped 9 bases and J dropped 2; count of bases not matched to a gene: 9. CDR3 length equals 15 residues. Germline V CDR1 and CDR2: MDHEN, SYDVKM. The CDR3, as DNA: TGTGCCAGTACACAGGGGGTTCGGGCTGGAAACACCATATATTTT. Amino acid sequence: CASTQGVRAGNTIYF. Looking up the rest from reference TRBV28 and TRBJ1-3 gives the full variable domain: DVKVTQSSRYLVKRTGEKVFLECVQDMDHENMFWYRQDPGLGLRLIYFSYDVKMKEKGDIPEGYSVSREKKERFSLILESASTNQTSMYLCASTQGVRAGNTIYFGEGSWLTVV.

The rearrangement links TRBV18 to TRBJ2-3, with D perhaps matching TRBD1 (6 bases). V was shortened by 4 bases and J by 1 base, with 15 bases between the two germline ends. This CDR3 is 16 amino acids long. Germline loops: CDR1 KGHSH, CDR2 LQKENI. The CDR3 DNA reads as TGTGCCAGCTCACGCCGGGCAGGGGCTGGCACAGATACGCAGTATTTT. Protein product: CASSRRAGAGTDTQYF.